This T cell receptor (beta chain) was obtained from a study of shared clonotypes between healthy human individuals. Sequencing used immunoSEQ multiplex PCR; TCRdb keeps in-frame clones, though not all of them. This sample has 780,000 or so clones, with 72% found just once. As regards this clone: Its antigen is unknown.

This CDR3 contains 18 residues. Germline CDR1 SQVTM, CDR2 ANQGSEA. The V gene lost 5 bases and the J gene lost 6 bases, with 28 bases spanning the gap. Study conclusions and caveats: When naive CD4 clonotypes were compared across a handful of donors, 4% to 6.5% were shared. Larger richness was generally estimated for naive than memory subsets.

The chain is built from TRBV29-1 and TRBJ2-2, with D possibly matching TRBD1 (6 bases). Sequenced sample: memory CD4+ T cells sorted from blood. Noted subset: CD45RA-negative fraction. This sequence was found in a woman aged 30 to 39 in good health. The CDR3 spells CSVLTRGTPNLDAGELFF. Here the CDR3 DNA reads TGCAGCGTTTTAACAAGGGGGACCCCGAACTTAGACGCCGGGGAGCTGTTTTTT.